Below are 14 T cell receptor beta chains sequenced from a single sample in a study of blood T cell repertoires in COVID-19. The protocol was immunoSEQ multiplex PCR, while the TCRdb copy is restricted to in-frame clones and leaves out a portion. The sample lists approximately 100,000 clones, 91% occurring once. Source material: peripheral blood. The receptors shown here come from a man in his fifties or sixties with acute or convalescent COVID-19.

The rearrangement links TRBV27 to TRBJ1-1, with D perhaps TRBD1 (5 bases). CDR1 is MNHEY, CDR2 SMNVEV, per germline (reference sequence). The CDR3 consists of 14 residues. Trimming left V 7 bases short and J 11 bases short, with 23 bases between. Written as DNA, the CDR3 is TGTGCCAGCACCCCATTACTTCATAGGGGTGACGCTTTCTTT. Protein: CASTPLLHRGDAFF.

CDR3 protein: CASSEQETQYF. The CDR3 DNA sequence: TGTGCCAGCTCAGAGCAAGAGACCCAGTACTTC. This chain links TRBV18 with TRBJ2-5; D is unclear. The V gene's germline CDR1 is KGHSH and CDR2 LQKENI. Deletions cut 5 bases from V and 2 bases from J, with 3 bases between. The CDR3 is made up of 11 amino acids. The entire variable domain, with the rest obtained from reference TRBV18 and TRBJ2-5, is as follows: NAGVMQNPRHLVRRRGQEARLRCSPMKGHSHVYWYRQLPEEGLKFMVYLQKENIIDESGMPKERFSAEFPKEGPSILRIQQVVRGDSAAYFCASSEQETQYFGPGTRLLVL.

The chain joins TRBV24-1 to TRBJ1-4, with 10 bases fitting TRBD1. Germline loops: CDR1 KGHDR, CDR2 SFDVKD. The trim removed 2 bases at V and 6 bases at J, leaving 2 bases unmatched. The CDR3 is 15 amino acids. The CDR3 DNA is TGTGCCACCAGTGATTCCGGGACAGGGGATGAAAAACTGTTTTTT. Residues: CATSDSGTGDEKLFF.

V and J are TRBV2 and TRBJ2-5; TRBD2 aligns across 8 bases. Trimming cost V 5 bases and J 6 bases; bases outside gene matches: 8. The CDR3 runs 14 residues. Germline-derived CDR1 and CDR2 are SNHLY and FYNNEI. DNA for the CDR3: TGTGCCAGCAGTCCGGGACTAGATAAGAAGACCCAGTACTTC. The encoded protein is CASSPGLDKKTQYF.

The V and J genes are TRBV5-1 and TRBJ1-3; TRBD1 aligns across 8 bases. In germline, CDR1 is SGHRS, CDR2 YFSETQ. CDR3 size: 16 residues. V shed 1 base, J shed 0 bases, and the junction held 3 bases outside the gene matches. CDR3 in DNA: TGCGCCAGCAGCTTGCGACAGGGGTACTCTGGAAACACCATATATTTT. This encodes CASSLRQGYSGNTIYF.

The V and J genes are TRBV29-1 and TRBJ2-2; possible D gene TRBD1, 5 bases. V lost 7 bases, J lost 3 bases, and 12 bases lay in between. This CDR3 spans 13 amino acids. Germline V gives CDR1 SQVTM, CDR2 ANQGSEA. The CDR3, as DNA: TGCAGCGCCTTGACAGTTGACACCGGGGAGCTGTTTTTT. Translating gives CSALTVDTGELFF.

Notes on this clone: The same CDR3 also results from other DNA sequences found in this sample. The rearrangement joins TRBV5-1 to TRBJ1-1; D is uncertain. Trimming shortened V by 1 base and J by 1 base, and 5 bases separated the two germline ends. CDR1 and CDR2 (germline): SGHRS, YFSETQ. CDR3 length: 13 residues. The CDR3 region is CASSLTPNTEAFF. The CDR3 DNA reads TGCGCCAGCAGCTTGACTCCGAACACTGAAGCTTTCTTT.

This clone was counted a single time. This CDR3 is CAQTGPETQYF. The DNA for the CDR3 is TGTGCCCAGACTGGTCCGGAGACCCAGTACTTC. The chain links TRBV30 to TRBJ2-5, with D unresolved. With 8 bases removed from V and 5 bases from J, the gap between germline ends came to 12 bases. The CDR3 covers 11 residues. Germline CDR1 reads GTSNPN; CDR2 reads SVGIG (reference sequence).

V and J are TRBV11-3 and TRBJ2-6; D is unresolved. V lost 2 bases, J lost 4 bases, and 6 bases lay in between. In germline, CDR1 is SGHNT, CDR2 YENEEA. CDR3 length equals 14 residues. The CDR3 bases are TGTGCCAGCAGCTTATCCTCGGGGGCCAACGTCCTGACTTTC. This gives the protein CASSLSSGANVLTF.

CDR3 nucleotide sequence: TGCGCCAGCAGCTTGCCTAGCGACAATGAGCAGTTCTTC. Translated: CASSLPSDNEQFF. The chain is built from TRBV5-1 and TRBJ2-1; perhaps TRBD2 as D (6 bases). V gave up 1 base and J gave up 5 bases, with 7 bases separating them. CDR1 SGHRS and CDR2 YFSETQ come from the germline V gene. This CDR3 contains 13 residues.

The genes are TRBV7-2 and TRBJ1-2, with 10 positions matching TRBD1. The germline gives CDR1 SGHTA, CDR2 FQGNSA. The CDR3 totals 15 residues. With V trimmed by 4 bases and J by 8 bases, 10 bases remained unmatched. As DNA, the CDR3 is TGTGCCAGCAGCTCAAGACAGGGGGCAATGGGAGGCTACACCTTC. It specifies CASSSRQGAMGGYTF.

V gene TRBV27 combines with J gene TRBJ1-3, with a weak D call TRBD1 (6 bases). V was shortened by 5 bases and J by 4 bases, with 12 bases between the two germline ends. Germline V gene lookup returns CDR1 MNHEY and CDR2 SMNVEV (reference sequence). This CDR3 region has 14 residues. CDR3 protein: CASSDLRGGNTIYF. The CDR3, as DNA: TGTGCCAGCAGTGACCTGAGGGGGGGAAACACCATATATTTT.

This chain connects TRBV5-4 to TRBJ2-1; TRBD2 aligns across 8 bases. CDR3 length: 14 residues. With 0 bases clipped from V and 6 bases from J, the junction kept 2 bases outside the gene matches. Germline lookup yields CDR1 SGHNT and CDR2 YYREEE (reference sequence). The CDR3: CASSLGLAGNEQFF. The DNA of the CDR3 is TGTGCCAGCAGCTTGGGGCTAGCGGGCAATGAGCAGTTCTTC. Full variable domain (outside the CDR3, taken from reference TRBV5-4 and TRBJ2-1): ETGVTQSPTHLIKTRGQQVTLRCSSQSGHNTVSWYQQALGQGPQFIFQYYREEENGRGNFPPRFSGLQFPNYSSELNVNALELDDSALYLCASSLGLAGNEQFFGPGTRLTVL.

The V call is TRBV5-1, the J call TRBJ2-7; 7 nucleotides align to TRBD1. CDR1 and CDR2 from the germline V gene are SGHRS and YFSETQ. J was trimmed by 2 bases and V by 4 bases; bases with no gene match: 9. The CDR3 consists of 15 residues. The CDR3 nucleotides read TGCGCCAGCAGCCCCGTCCAGGGGGTGACCTACGAGCAGTACTTC. It specifies CASSPVQGVTYEQYF.